This entry features one T cell receptor (beta chain) sequence. Its specificity is unknown. PCR was performed using 60 Vbeta and 13 Jbeta primers. Sequencing was performed with immunoSEQ multiplex PCR; in TCRdb, only in-frame clones are kept and a portion is missing. This table holds 85,000 to 90,000 clones, more than 65% found once. This specimen belongs to a study of cytomegalovirus exposure and HLA in healthy donors. Study results and caveats: TCR beta V- and J-gene trimming was later associated with a missense DCLRE1C variant. Fewer N-insertions than the roughly 670-donor mean were reportedly shown by an Asian-associated ancestry cluster in a later analysis. A later analysis showed that HLA-associated TCR beta chains had undergone more clonal expansion than equally common others.

Trimming took 3 bases from V and 4 from J, leaving 22 bases between them. This CDR3 contains 18 residues. Per the germline V gene, CDR1 is LNHNV and CDR2 is YYDKDF (reference sequence). This clonotype was obtained from a man aged 30 to 45 in good health and CMV-seronegative. Sequencing was carried out using PBMCs. J is TRBJ1-5 and V is TRBV15; possible D gene TRBD1, 5 bases. The CDR3 protein is CATSSALAQRRGNQPQHF. The DNA of the CDR3 is TGTGCCACCAGCAGTGCCCTAGCCCAACGACGGGGGAATCAGCCCCAGCATTTT.